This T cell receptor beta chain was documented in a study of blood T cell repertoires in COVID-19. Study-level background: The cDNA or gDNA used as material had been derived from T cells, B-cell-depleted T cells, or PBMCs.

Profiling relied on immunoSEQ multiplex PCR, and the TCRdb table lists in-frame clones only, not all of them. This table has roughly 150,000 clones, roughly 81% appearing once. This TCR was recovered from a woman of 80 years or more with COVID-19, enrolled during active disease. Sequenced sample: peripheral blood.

The CDR3 is CASSPGGTANTEAFF. CDR3 DNA sequence: TGTGCCAGCAGCCCCGGAGGGACAGCAAACACTGAAGCTTTCTTT. The chain joins TRBV9 to TRBJ1-1, with TRBD1 matching 7 bases. The CDR3 consists of 15 residues. The V and J ends lost 4 bases and 2 bases, in that order; junction bases with no gene match: 8. Germline V gene sequence: CDR1 SGDLS, CDR2 YYNGEE.